These 21 T cell receptor beta chains originate from one sample sequenced in a study of blood T cell repertoires in COVID-19. Some clones are missing from TCRdb's copy, which holds only in-frame ones; the method was immunoSEQ multiplex PCR. The sample records hundreds of thousands of clones, about 88% being singletons. The sample was peripheral blood. These TCRs come from a human donor in a cohort sampled during active COVID-19.

The CDR3 DNA reads as TGTGCCAGCAGCTCCGCGGGGGCGGCAGATACGCAGTATTTT. Amino acids: CASSSAGAADTQYF. This chain joins TRBV7-2 and TRBJ2-3; a weak D match, TRBD2 (7 bases). Between the trimmed V and J ends, which lost 4 bases and 4 bases, there was a span of 12 bases. Germline-derived CDR1 and CDR2 are SGHTA and FQGNSA. The CDR3 is 14 amino acids. Variable domain in full (rest from reference TRBV7-2 and TRBJ2-3): GAGVSQSPSNKVTEKGKDVELRCDPISGHTALYWYRQSLGQGLEFLIYFQGNSAPDKSGLPSDRFSAERTGGSVSTLTIQRTQQEDSAVYLCASSSAGAADTQYFGPGTRLTVL.

CDR3 DNA: TGTGCCAGCAGCTTCCTGACAGGAGAGGGGAATGAGCAGTTCTTC. Translated, it gives CASSFLTGEGNEQFF. This rearrangement joins TRBV5-4 to TRBJ2-1; the D gene is possibly TRBD1 (6 bases). Trimming removed 2 bases at V and 7 bases at J, with 16 bases between. Germline-derived CDR1 and CDR2 are SGHNT and YYREEE (reference sequence). The CDR3 spans 15 residues.

The chain couples TRBV29-1 to TRBJ2-7; TRBD1 agrees at 7 bases. Germline trimming cut 2 bases from V and 4 bases from J; bases unmatched to any gene: 2. CDR3 length: 12 amino acids. CDR1 is SQVTM, CDR2 ANQGSEA, per germline. Here the CDR3 DNA reads TGCAGCGTTGAACTACAGGGGTACGAGCAGTACTTC. Its protein is CSVELQGYEQYF.

The CDR3 protein is CASSVGLAGITDTQYF. The DNA of the CDR3 is TGTGCCAGCAGCGTAGGGCTAGCGGGTATCACAGATACGCAGTATTTT. This sequence joins TRBV9 and TRBJ2-3; TRBD2 matches at 8 bases. Germline lookup yields CDR1 SGDLS and CDR2 YYNGEE. The V gene end was trimmed by 0 bases and the J gene end by 2 bases; junction bases not matched to a gene: 5. The CDR3 consists of 16 residues.

The genes are TRBV28 and TRBJ2-3; 9 nucleotides line up with TRBD2. The ends lost 7 bases at V and 14 bases at J; junction bases unmatched: 10. Germline V CDR1 and CDR2: MDHEN, SYDVKM. There are 12 residues in the CDR3. The CDR3 is CASIGRSGRWYF. In nucleotides, the CDR3 is TGTGCCAGCATCGGGCGGAGCGGGAGGTGGTATTTT.

V is TRBV5-5 and J is TRBJ1-1, with D hard to call. Trimming shortened V by 4 bases and J by 0 bases, and 10 bases separated the two germline ends. This CDR3 has 14 amino acids. The germline V gene encodes CDR1 SGHKS and CDR2 YYEKEE (reference sequence). The CDR3, as DNA: TGTGCCAGCAGCCTACAGAGGGTGAACACTGAAGCTTTCTTT. Its protein product is CASSLQRVNTEAFF. Looking up the rest from reference TRBV5-5 and TRBJ1-1 gives the full variable domain: DAGVTQSPTHLIKTRGQQVTLRCSPISGHKSVSWYQQVLGQGPQFIFQYYEKEERGRGNFPDRFSARQFPNYSSELNVNALLLGDSALYLCASSLQRVNTEAFFGQGTRLTVV.

The V and J genes are TRBV7-3 and TRBJ2-7; 8 bases align to TRBD1. Trimming cost V 5 bases and J 2 bases; bases outside gene matches: 5. The CDR3 is made up of 14 amino acids. Per germline, CDR1 SGHTA and CDR2 FQGTGA. The CDR3 region has the DNA TGTGCCAGCAGCAAGGGACAGGCGCCCTACGAGCAGTACTTC. It encodes CASSKGQAPYEQYF. The whole variable domain, filled in from reference TRBV7-3 and TRBJ2-7, reads GAGVSQTPSNKVTEKGKYVELRCDPISGHTALYWYRQSLGQGPEFLIYFQGTGAADDSGLPNDRFFAVRPEGSVSTLKIQRTERGDSAVYLCASSKGQAPYEQYFGPGTRLTVT.

The chain has TRBV4-1 and TRBJ2-1, with 12 nucleotides matching TRBD2. Trimming took 1 base from V and 6 from J; bases not matched to a gene: 7. Germline CDR1 MGHRA, CDR2 YSYEKL. This CDR3 has 17 residues. The CDR3 here is CASSQVASGGAGNEQFF. CDR3 nucleotides: TGCGCCAGCAGCCAAGTGGCTAGCGGGGGGGCTGGCAATGAGCAGTTCTTC.

This clone appeared a single time. The chain recombines TRBV5-5 with TRBJ2-5; 11 positions agree with TRBD2. Germline-derived CDR1 and CDR2 are SGHKS and YYEKEE (reference sequence). After removal of 4 bases from V and 4 bases from J, the junction contained 9 bases not matched to a gene. This CDR3 spans 16 amino acids. The CDR3 nucleotides are TGTGCCAGCAGCCCCGGGACTAGCGGTTTGGGAGAGACCCAGTACTTC. Residues: CASSPGTSGLGETQYF.

V usage is TRBV7-9 and J usage is TRBJ2-2; TRBD2 aligns across 8 bases. This CDR3 region has 16 residues. The germline V gene has CDR1 SEHNR and CDR2 FQNEAQ (reference sequence). With 5 bases clipped from V and 3 bases from J, the junction kept 8 bases outside the gene matches. The chain's CDR3 is CASSPDTGGDTGELFF. The CDR3 DNA reads as TGTGCCAGCAGCCCCGATACGGGGGGGGACACCGGGGAGCTGTTTTTT.

This chain connects TRBV29-1 to TRBJ1-1; 10 bases line up with TRBD1. J lost 3 bases, V lost 6 bases, and 7 bases had no gene match. This CDR3 is built from 14 residues. Germline V CDR1 and CDR2: SQVTM, ANQGSEA. In nucleotides, the CDR3 is TGCAGCGTCGCCCCGACAGGGGGCTACACTGAAGCTTTCTTT. Its protein is CSVAPTGGYTEAFF.

This sequence joins TRBV4-2 and TRBJ2-3; D remains ambiguous. Germline loops: CDR1 LGHNA, CDR2 YNFKEQ. Trimming took off 0 bases at V and 1 base at J, with 8 bases between the two ends. CDR3 length equals 15 residues. The CDR3 DNA reads as TGTGCCAGCAGCCAAGAACCGGTGGGCACAGATACGCAGTATTTT. The encoded protein is CASSQEPVGTDTQYF.

The chain joins TRBV19 to TRBJ2-2, with D maybe TRBD1 (6 bases). The CDR3 length is 14 residues. V lost 9 bases and J lost 1, with 12 bases in between. In germline, CDR1 is LNHDA, CDR2 SQIVND (reference sequence). The CDR3: CASQKDRNTGELFF. As DNA, the CDR3 is TGTGCCAGCCAAAAGGACAGGAACACCGGGGAGCTGTTTTTT.

The chain combines TRBV5-4 with TRBJ1-6; no reliable D call. Germline assignment: CDR1 SGHNT and CDR2 YYREEE (reference sequence). The V end lost 4 bases, the J end lost 8 bases, and 13 bases lay between the germline ends. This CDR3 is built from 14 residues. CDR3 loop: CASSALPVYSPLHF. CDR3 DNA sequence: TGTGCCAGCAGCGCCCTCCCGGTTTATTCACCCCTCCACTTT.

This clone turned up a few times. This sequence joins TRBV6-2 or TRBV6-3 and TRBJ2-7, with TRBD1 identical over 9 bases. V dropped 2 bases and J dropped 4; count of bases not matched to a gene: 6. This CDR3 is built from 15 residues. The germline V gene encodes CDR1 MNHEY and CDR2 SVGEGT. The chain's CDR3 is CASSYPRDREYEQYF. In DNA form, the CDR3 reads TGTGCCAGCAGTTACCCCCGGGACAGGGAGTACGAGCAGTACTTC.

Written as DNA, the CDR3 is TGTGCCAGTAACTCCAGGCTCTCCTACGAGCAGTACTTC. It is translated as CASNSRLSYEQYF. The rearrangement links TRBV10-3 to TRBJ2-7; D uncertain. CDR1 is ENHRY, CDR2 SYGVKD, per germline. CDR3 length equals 13 residues. The V end lost 10 bases, the J end lost 0 bases, and 13 bases lay between the germline ends.

This clone has just a few counts. The J gene is TRBJ1-1, the V gene TRBV7-9, with D possibly being TRBD1 (6 bases). The germline gives CDR1 SEHNR, CDR2 FQNEAQ (reference sequence). V lost 5 bases, J lost 4 bases, and 11 bases lay in between. This CDR3 has 13 amino acids. This CDR3 is CASSTGQLTEAFF. CDR3 nucleotides: TGTGCCAGCAGCACGGGACAACTCACTGAAGCTTTCTTT.

The chain recombines TRBV2 with TRBJ2-1; 9 nucleotides agree with TRBD1. Unmatched junction bases numbered 12, after V lost 5 bases and J lost 7 bases. This CDR3 comprises 16 residues. Germline lookup yields CDR1 SNHLY and CDR2 FYNNEI. In DNA form, the CDR3 reads TGTGCCAGCAGTCCCCCTCGGACAGGGGCATTTAATGAGCAGTTCTTC. Protein sequence: CASSPPRTGAFNEQFF. The whole variable domain, remainder taken from reference TRBV2 and TRBJ2-1, is EPEVTQTPSHQVTQMGQEVILRCVPISNHLYFYWYRQILGQKVEFLVSFYNNEISEKSEIFDDQFSVERPDGSNFTLKIRSTKLEDSAMYFCASSPPRTGAFNEQFFGPGTRLTVL.

The chain employs TRBV5-6 and TRBJ2-7, with D unresolved. The CDR3 runs 14 residues. From germline, CDR1 is SGHDT and CDR2 YYEEEE. The V and J ends lost 4 bases and 5 bases respectively, with 16 bases between them. CDR3 DNA: TGTGCCAGCAGCCCGTACTCAAGTGCCCACGAGCAGTACTTC. Encoded protein: CASSPYSSAHEQYF.

This rearrangement joins TRBV21-1 to TRBJ1-3. TRBV21-1 is designated a pseudogene. The CDR3 extends over 17 amino acids. CDR3 DNA sequence: TGTGCCAGCAGCAAAGACGCTAAACCACGTTATAGAAACACCATATATTTT. Protein product: CASSKDAKPRYRNTIYF.

The chain is built from TRBV5-4 and TRBJ1-2; 10 positions match TRBD1. V trimming: 3 bases; J trimming: 4 bases; junction bases outside the gene matches: 9. Germline V gene data show CDR1 as SGHNT and CDR2 as YYREEE (reference sequence). The CDR3 contains 16 residues. The CDR3 nucleotides read TGTGCCAGCAGCTCCTCGGGACAGGGGTTAGCCTATGGCTACACCTTC. As protein: CASSSSGQGLAYGYTF.